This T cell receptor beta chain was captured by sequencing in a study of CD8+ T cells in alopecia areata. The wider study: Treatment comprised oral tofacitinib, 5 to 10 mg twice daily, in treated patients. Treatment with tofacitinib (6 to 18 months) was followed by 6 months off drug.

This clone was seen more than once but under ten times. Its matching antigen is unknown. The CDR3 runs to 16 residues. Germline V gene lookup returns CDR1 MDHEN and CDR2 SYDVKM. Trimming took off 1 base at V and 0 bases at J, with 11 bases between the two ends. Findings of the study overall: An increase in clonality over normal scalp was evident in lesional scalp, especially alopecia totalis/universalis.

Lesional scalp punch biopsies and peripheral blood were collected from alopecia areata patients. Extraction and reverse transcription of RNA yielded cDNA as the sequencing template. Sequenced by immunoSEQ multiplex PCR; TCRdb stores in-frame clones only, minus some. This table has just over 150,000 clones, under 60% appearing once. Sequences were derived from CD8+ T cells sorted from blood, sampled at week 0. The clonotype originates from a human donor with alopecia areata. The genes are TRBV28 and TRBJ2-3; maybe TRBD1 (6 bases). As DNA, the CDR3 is TGTGCCAGCAGTTTATCCAGGACAGCTAGCACAGATACGCAGTATTTT. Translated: CASSLSRTASTDTQYF.